The clone carrying this TCR beta chain came up a few times. This may stem from a read error, because a much larger clone lies one nucleotide away. TCRdb re-called the 5' RACE reads with MiXCR, one entry per CDR3 protein. The sample holds about 280,000 distinct CDR3 sequences, under 8.5% seen once. Germline V gives CDR1 SGHDT, CDR2 YYEEEE. Trimming removed 4 bases from V and 9 bases from J, with 19 bases in between. This CDR3 is 14 amino acids long. The data are from a study of T-cell memory formation after mild COVID-19. Sequencing used PBMCs or a T cell subset sorted from them (not recorded which). This clonotype was sampled from a man between 18 and 29 years old who had mild COVID-19 (a few samples of this study predate the infection). Cell type and time point are not known. J is TRBJ2-5 and V is TRBV5-6; D possibly corresponds to TRBD2 (6 bases). CDR3 DNA sequence: TGTGCCAGCAGCCAGACTGGCGGGGTCGGGCCCCAGTACTTC. Translation: CASSQTGGVGPQYF.